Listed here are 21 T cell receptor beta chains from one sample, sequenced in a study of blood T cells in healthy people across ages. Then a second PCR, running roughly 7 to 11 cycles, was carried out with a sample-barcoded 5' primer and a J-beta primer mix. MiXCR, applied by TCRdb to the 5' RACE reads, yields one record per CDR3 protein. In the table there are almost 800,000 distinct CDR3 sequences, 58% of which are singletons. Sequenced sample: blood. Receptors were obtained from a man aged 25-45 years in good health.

In DNA form, the CDR3 reads TGCAGTGCCGAAGGCGGGACTAGCGGGAACAATGAGCAGTTCTTC. This translates into CSAEGGTSGNNEQFF. V and J are TRBV20-1 and TRBJ2-1; TRBD2 aligns across 13 bases. The CDR3 runs to 15 residues. Losses at the gene ends were 6 bases for V and 5 bases for J; bases not matched to a gene: 7. Looked up from germline, CDR1 is DFQATT and CDR2 is SNEGSKA (reference sequence).

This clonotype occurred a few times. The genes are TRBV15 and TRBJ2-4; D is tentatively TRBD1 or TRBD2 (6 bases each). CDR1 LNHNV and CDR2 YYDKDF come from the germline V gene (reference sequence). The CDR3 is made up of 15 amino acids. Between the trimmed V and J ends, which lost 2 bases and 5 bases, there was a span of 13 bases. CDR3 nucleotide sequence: TGTGCCACCAGCAGATCACCCGGGGGCCAAAACATTCAGTACTTC. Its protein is CATSRSPGGQNIQYF.

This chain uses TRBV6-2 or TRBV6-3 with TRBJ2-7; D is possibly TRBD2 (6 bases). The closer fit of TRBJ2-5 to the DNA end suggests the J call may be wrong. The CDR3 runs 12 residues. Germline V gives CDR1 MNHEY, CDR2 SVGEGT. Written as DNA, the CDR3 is TGTGCCAGCAGTGGACTACGGCAGACCCAGTACTTC. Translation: CASSGLRQTQYF.

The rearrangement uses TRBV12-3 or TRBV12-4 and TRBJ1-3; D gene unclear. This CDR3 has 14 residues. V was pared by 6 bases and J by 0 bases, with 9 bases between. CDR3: CASSQSSSGNTIYF. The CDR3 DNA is TGTGCCAGCAGCCAGAGCAGCTCTGGAAACACCATATATTTT.

The DNA of the CDR3 is TGCAGTGTTCGGTCAGGGGCCAATGAGCAGTTCTTC. This encodes CSVRSGANEQFF. The chain is built from TRBV20-1 and TRBJ2-1; a possible D gene is TRBD1 (6 bases). V lost 7 bases and J 6 bases, leaving 13 bases between the germline ends. Looked up from germline, CDR1 is DFQATT and CDR2 is SNEGSKA (reference sequence). This CDR3 has 12 residues.

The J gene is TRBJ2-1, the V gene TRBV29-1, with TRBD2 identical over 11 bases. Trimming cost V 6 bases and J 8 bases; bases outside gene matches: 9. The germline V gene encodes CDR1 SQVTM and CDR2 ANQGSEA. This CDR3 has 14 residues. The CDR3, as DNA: TGCAGCGTCCGAACTAGCGGGAGCGGCCATGAGCAGTTCTTC. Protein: CSVRTSGSGHEQFF.

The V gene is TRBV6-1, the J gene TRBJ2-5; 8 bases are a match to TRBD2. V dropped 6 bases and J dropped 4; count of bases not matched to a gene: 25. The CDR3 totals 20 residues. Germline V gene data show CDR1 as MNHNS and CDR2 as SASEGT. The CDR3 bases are TGTGCCAGCAGCCTCAACTCTTTCATCAGCACGGGGGGGCAAACAGAGACCCAGTACTTC. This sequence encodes CASSLNSFISTGGQTETQYF.

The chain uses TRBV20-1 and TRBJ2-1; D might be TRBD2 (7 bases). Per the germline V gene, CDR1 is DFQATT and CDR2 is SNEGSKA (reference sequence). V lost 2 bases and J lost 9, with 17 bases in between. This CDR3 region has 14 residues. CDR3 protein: CSARPWEGGSEQFF. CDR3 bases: TGCAGTGCTAGACCCTGGGAGGGGGGGAGTGAGCAGTTCTTC.

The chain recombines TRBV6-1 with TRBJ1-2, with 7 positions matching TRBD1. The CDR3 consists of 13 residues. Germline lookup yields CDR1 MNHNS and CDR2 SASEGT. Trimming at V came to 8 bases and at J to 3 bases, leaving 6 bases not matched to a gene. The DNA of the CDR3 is TGTGCCAGCCGAAACACAGGGGACTATGGCTACACCTTC. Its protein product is CASRNTGDYGYTF.

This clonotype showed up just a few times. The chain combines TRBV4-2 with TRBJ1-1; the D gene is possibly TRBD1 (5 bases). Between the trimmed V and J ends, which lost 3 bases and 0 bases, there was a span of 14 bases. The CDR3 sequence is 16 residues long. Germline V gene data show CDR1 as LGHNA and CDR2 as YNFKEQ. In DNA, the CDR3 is TGTGCCAGCAGCCATCACAGCGGGGCCATGAACACTGAAGCTTTCTTT. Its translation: CASSHHSGAMNTEAFF.

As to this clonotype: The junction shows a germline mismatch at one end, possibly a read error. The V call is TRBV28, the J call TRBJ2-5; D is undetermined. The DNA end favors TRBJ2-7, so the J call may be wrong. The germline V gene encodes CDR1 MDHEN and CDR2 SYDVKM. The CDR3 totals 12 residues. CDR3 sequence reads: CAGSLSGPEQYF. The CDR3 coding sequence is TGTGCCGGCAGTTTATCTGGACCCGAGCAGTACTTC.

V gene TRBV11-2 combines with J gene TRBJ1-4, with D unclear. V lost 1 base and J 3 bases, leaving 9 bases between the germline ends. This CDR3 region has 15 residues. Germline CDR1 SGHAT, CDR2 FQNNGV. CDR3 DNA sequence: TGTGCCAGCAGCTTAGGGCCCGGTCCTAATGAAAAACTGTTTTTT. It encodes CASSLGPGPNEKLFF.

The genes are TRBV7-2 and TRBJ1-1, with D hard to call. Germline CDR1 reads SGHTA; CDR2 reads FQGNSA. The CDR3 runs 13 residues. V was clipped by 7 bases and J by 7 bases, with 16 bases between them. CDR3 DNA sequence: TGTGCCAGCAAGGCGGCTGGGGTTCGTGAAGCTTTCTTT. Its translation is CASKAAGVREAFF. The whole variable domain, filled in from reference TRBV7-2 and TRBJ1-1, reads GAGVSQSPSNKVTEKGKDVELRCDPISGHTALYWYRQSLGQGLEFLIYFQGNSAPDKSGLPSDRFSAERTGGSVSTLTIQRTQQEDSAVYLCASKAAGVREAFFGQGTRLTVV.

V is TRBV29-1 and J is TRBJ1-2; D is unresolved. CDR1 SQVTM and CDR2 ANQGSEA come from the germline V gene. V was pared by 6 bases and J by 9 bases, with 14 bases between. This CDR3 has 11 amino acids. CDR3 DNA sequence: TGCAGCGTGGGGAGCGCATCCCGCTACACCTTC. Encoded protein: CSVGSASRYTF. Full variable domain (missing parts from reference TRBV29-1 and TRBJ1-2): SAVISQKPSRDICQRGTSLTIQCQVDSQVTMMFWYRQQPGQSLTLIATANQGSEATYESGFVIDKFPISRPNLTFSTLTVSNMSPEDSSIYLCSVGSASRYTFGSGTRLTVV.

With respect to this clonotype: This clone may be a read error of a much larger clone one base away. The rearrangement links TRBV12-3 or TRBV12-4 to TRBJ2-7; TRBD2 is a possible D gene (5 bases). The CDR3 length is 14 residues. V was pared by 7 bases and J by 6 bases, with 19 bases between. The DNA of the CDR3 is TGTGCCAGCACTGTCGGACGGTTAGAGGGCGAGCAGTACTTC. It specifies CASTVGRLEGEQYF.

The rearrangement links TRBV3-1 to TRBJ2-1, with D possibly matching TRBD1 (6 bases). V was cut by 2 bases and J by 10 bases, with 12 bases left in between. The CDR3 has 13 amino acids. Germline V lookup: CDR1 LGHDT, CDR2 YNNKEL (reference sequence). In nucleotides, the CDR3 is TGTGCCAGCAGCCAAACCGCCGGGACAGAGCAGTTCTTC. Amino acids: CASSQTAGTEQFF.

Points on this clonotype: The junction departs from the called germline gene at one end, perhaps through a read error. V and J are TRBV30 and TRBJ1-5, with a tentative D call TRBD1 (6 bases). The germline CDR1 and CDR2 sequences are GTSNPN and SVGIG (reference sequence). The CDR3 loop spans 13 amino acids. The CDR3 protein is CAWRPTGNRPQHF. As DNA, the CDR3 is TGTGCCTGGAGACCTACAGGGAATCGGCCCCAGCATTTT. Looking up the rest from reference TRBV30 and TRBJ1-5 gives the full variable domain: SQTIHQWPATLVQPVGSPLSLECTVEGTSNPNLYWYRQAAGRGLQLLFYSVGIGQISSEVPQNLSASRPQDRQFILSSKKLLLSDSGFYLCAWRPTGNRPQHFGDGTRLSIL.

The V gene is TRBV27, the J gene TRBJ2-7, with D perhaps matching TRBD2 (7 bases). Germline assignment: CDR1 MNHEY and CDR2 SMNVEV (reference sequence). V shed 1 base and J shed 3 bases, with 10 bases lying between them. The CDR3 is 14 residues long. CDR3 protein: CASSLLGGDYEQYF. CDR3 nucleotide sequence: TGTGCCAGCAGTTTATTAGGGGGGGACTACGAGCAGTACTTC.

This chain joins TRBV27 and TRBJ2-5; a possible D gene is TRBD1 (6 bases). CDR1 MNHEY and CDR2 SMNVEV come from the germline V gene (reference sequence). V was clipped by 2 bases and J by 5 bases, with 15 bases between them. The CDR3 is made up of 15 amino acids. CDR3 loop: CASSLQGRGRETQYF. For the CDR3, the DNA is TGTGCCAGCAGTTTACAGGGGCGCGGTCGGGAGACCCAGTACTTC.

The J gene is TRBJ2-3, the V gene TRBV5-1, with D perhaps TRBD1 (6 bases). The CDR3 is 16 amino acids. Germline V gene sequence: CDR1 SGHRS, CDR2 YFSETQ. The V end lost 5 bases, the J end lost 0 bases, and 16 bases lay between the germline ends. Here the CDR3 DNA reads TGCGCCAGCAGAGTACAGGGCGTCAGGAGCACAGATACGCAGTATTTT. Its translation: CASRVQGVRSTDTQYF.

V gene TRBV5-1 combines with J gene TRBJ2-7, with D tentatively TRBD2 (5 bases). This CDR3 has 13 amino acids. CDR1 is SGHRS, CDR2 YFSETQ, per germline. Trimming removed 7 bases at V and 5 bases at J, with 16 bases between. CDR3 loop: CASGPWAGDEQYF. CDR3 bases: TGCGCCAGCGGACCGTGGGCCGGGGACGAGCAGTACTTC.